These 4 T cell receptor beta chains share one sample of origin, sequenced in a study of CD8+ T cells in alopecia areata. The treatment here: oral pan-JAK inhibitor, 5-10 mg twice daily. Extraction of RNA preceded its reverse transcription into cDNA, which served as the sequencing template. Some clones are missing from TCRdb's copy, which holds only in-frame ones; the method was immunoSEQ multiplex PCR. The sample lists approximately 130,000 clones, roughly 55% occurring once. The sample here was CD4+ T cells sorted from blood, taken at week 4, from a patient treated with tofacitinib. These TCRs come from a human donor with alopecia areata.

The chain combines TRBV28 with TRBJ1-2, with 7 bases identical to TRBD1. The germline V gene has CDR1 MDHEN and CDR2 SYDVKM. The CDR3 covers 14 residues. With V trimmed by 10 bases and J by 2 bases, 10 bases remained unmatched. CDR3 nucleotide sequence: TGTGCCACCTTCCATAGAGGGGGCAACTATGGCTACACCTTC. It is translated as CATFHRGGNYGYTF.

V gene TRBV2 combines with J gene TRBJ2-3; no clear D. The V end lost 4 bases, the J end lost 3 bases, and 11 bases lay between the germline ends. Germline V gene data show CDR1 as SNHLY and CDR2 as FYNNEI. This CDR3 region has 14 residues. CDR3 in DNA: TGTGCCAGCAGTGTCATAACTACTACAGATACGCAGTATTTT. Amino acids: CASSVITTTDTQYF.

A note on this clone: Other DNA sequences in the same sample also yield this CDR3. The V call is TRBV2, the J call TRBJ2-5, with unresolved D. Germline V gene sequence: CDR1 SNHLY, CDR2 FYNNEI. Between the trimmed V and J ends, which lost 4 bases and 4 bases, there was a span of 4 bases. The CDR3 has 11 amino acids. In nucleotides, the CDR3 is TGTGCCAGCAGTGCCGGAGAGACCCAGTACTTC. The encoded protein is CASSAGETQYF.

This chain joins TRBV27 and TRBJ2-7, with TRBD1 as a possible D gene (6 bases). V dropped 0 bases and J dropped 0 bases, with 15 bases sitting between them. This CDR3 spans 17 amino acids. Germline CDR1 reads MNHEY; CDR2 reads SMNVEV (reference sequence). The CDR3 region is CASSLSVRGRSSYEQYF. DNA for the CDR3: TGTGCCAGCAGTTTATCAGTCAGGGGACGAAGCTCCTACGAGCAGTACTTC.